The next 8 T cell receptor beta chains were all read from a single sample in a study of cytomegalovirus exposure and HLA in healthy donors. Assay used: immunoSEQ multiplex PCR; TCRdb lists only in-frame clones, some missing. Among 200,000 to 250,000 clones, just over 90% were seen once, and the ten largest hold approximately 1%. The sequencing input was PBMCs. These receptor sequences come from a woman younger than 35 in good health and CMV-seronegative.

CDR3 region: CASSLGGTGMYEQYF. CDR3 in DNA: TGTGCCAGCAGCTTAGGCGGGACAGGGATGTACGAGCAGTACTTC. The chain links TRBV11-2 to TRBJ2-7, with 9 bases lining up with TRBD1. The CDR3 is made up of 15 amino acids. CDR1 SGHAT and CDR2 FQNNGV come from the germline V gene. V was clipped by 1 base and J by 4 bases; unmatched bases: 5.

V and J are TRBV9 and TRBJ2-2, with 7 bases lining up with TRBD2. Looked up from germline, CDR1 is SGDLS and CDR2 is YYNGEE. V was clipped by 2 bases and J by 1 base; unmatched bases: 2. This CDR3 comprises 15 residues. CDR3 amino acids: CASSVGTMNTGELFF. DNA for the CDR3: TGTGCCAGCAGCGTTGGGACTATGAACACCGGGGAGCTGTTTTTT.

The genes are TRBV30 and TRBJ2-5, with 7 bases matching TRBD2. There are 15 residues in the CDR3. J was trimmed by 5 bases and V by 5 bases; bases with no gene match: 14. CDR1 and CDR2 (germline): GTSNPN, SVGIG (reference sequence). CDR3 sequence reads: CAWGSGGDGRETQYF. In nucleotides, the CDR3 is TGTGCCTGGGGTTCGGGGGGAGACGGACGGGAGACCCAGTACTTC. Together with reference TRBV30 and TRBJ2-5, the CDR3 gives the full variable domain: SQTIHQWPATLVQPVGSPLSLECTVEGTSNPNLYWYRQAAGRGLQLLFYSVGIGQISSEVPQNLSASRPQDRQFILSSKKLLLSDSGFYLCAWGSGGDGRETQYFGPGTRLLVL.

The chain employs TRBV29-1 and TRBJ2-1; 8 bases agree with TRBD1. V dropped 7 bases and J dropped 6; count of bases not matched to a gene: 11. Germline lookup yields CDR1 SQVTM and CDR2 ANQGSEA. The CDR3 has 14 residues. CDR3 region: CSGTKTGGFNEQFF. CDR3 DNA: TGCAGCGGGACGAAAACAGGGGGATTCAATGAGCAGTTCTTC.

This sequence joins TRBV27 and TRBJ1-2; unclear D gene. With 0 bases removed from V and 4 bases from J, the gap between germline ends came to 6 bases. The CDR3 sequence is 13 residues long. Germline CDR1 and CDR2: MNHEY and SMNVEV (reference sequence). CDR3 sequence (DNA): TGTGCCAGCAGTTTATCTGGCCGCTATGGCTACACCTTC. Its protein is CASSLSGRYGYTF.

The chain links TRBV11-2 to TRBJ1-2; 9 nucleotides align to TRBD1. J gave up 4 bases and V 3 bases, and 15 bases lay outside the gene matches. CDR3 size: 18 residues. Germline CDR1 and CDR2: SGHAT and FQNNGV. CDR3 amino acids: CASSFYTTDRGSAYGYTF. The CDR3, as DNA: TGTGCCAGCAGCTTCTACACCACCGACAGGGGGTCCGCCTATGGCTACACCTTC.

This clone appeared once. The chain couples TRBV6-5 to TRBJ1-2; 7 bases align to TRBD1. Germline CDR1 is MNHEY and CDR2 is SVGAGI. Germline trimming cut 0 bases from V and 1 base from J; bases unmatched to any gene: 5. This CDR3 comprises 16 residues. The CDR3 protein is CASSYSLGGHNYGYTF. As DNA, the CDR3 is TGTGCCAGCAGTTACTCGCTAGGGGGCCATAACTATGGCTACACCTTC.

The V gene is TRBV5-1, the J gene TRBJ1-5; 8 positions agree with TRBD1. J lost 6 bases, V lost 4 bases, and 6 bases had no gene match. Per the germline V gene, CDR1 is SGHRS and CDR2 is YFSETQ. The CDR3 length is 14 residues. CDR3 DNA sequence: TGCGCCAGCAGCCTAGGGACAGGAGTTCAGCCCCAGCATTTT. It codes for CASSLGTGVQPQHF. The full variable domain, in which reference TRBV5-1 and TRBJ1-5 provide the parts outside the CDR3, is KAGVTQTPRYLIKTRGQQVTLSCSPISGHRSVSWYQQTPGQGLQFLFEYFSETQRNKGNFPGRFSGRQFSNSRSEMNVSTLELGDSALYLCASSLGTGVQPQHFGDGTRLSIL.